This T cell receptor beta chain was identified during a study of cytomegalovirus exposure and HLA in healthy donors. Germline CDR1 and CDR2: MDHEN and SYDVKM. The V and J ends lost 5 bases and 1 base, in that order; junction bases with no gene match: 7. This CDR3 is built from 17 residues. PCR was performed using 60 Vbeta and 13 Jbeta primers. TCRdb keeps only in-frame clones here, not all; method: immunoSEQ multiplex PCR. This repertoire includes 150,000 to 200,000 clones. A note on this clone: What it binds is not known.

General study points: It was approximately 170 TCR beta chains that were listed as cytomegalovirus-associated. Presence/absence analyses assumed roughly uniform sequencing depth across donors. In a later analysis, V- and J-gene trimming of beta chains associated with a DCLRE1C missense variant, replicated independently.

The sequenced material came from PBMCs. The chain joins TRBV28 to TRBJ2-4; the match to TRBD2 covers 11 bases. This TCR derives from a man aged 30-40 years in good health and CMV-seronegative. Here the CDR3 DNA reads TGTGCCAGCAGTCGAATAGCGGGAGGGCCCGCCAAAAACATTCAGTACTTC. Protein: CASSRIAGGPAKNIQYF.